A selection of T cell receptor beta chains follows, all from one sample in a study of cytomegalovirus exposure and HLA in healthy donors. TCRdb's copy holds only in-frame clones and misses some; the assay was immunoSEQ multiplex PCR. The sample lists about 140,000 clones, about 79% seen once, with less than 3% in the top ten. The sample was PBMCs. The receptors were gathered from a male donor in good health and CMV-seronegative. CDR3s leave out the opening cysteine and the closing phenylalanine or tryptophan. The order of the fields is V gene, clone size, J gene, CDR3 protein. Size tells how often a clone was seen (once, few, many) or the class of an expanded clone, and some rows leave it out.

TRBV6-5	.	TRBJ1-4	ASRPGGADEKLF
TRBV18	.	TRBJ1-2	ASSPTTGPGVGYT
TRBV30	few	TRBJ2-1	AWSPGTGGKNNEQF
TRBV5-1	.	TRBJ2-3	ASSWTGTDTQY
TRBV9	.	TRBJ1-1	ASSVSRTGGPTEAF
TRBV7-9	.	TRBJ1-1	ASSPGGGSTEAF
TRBV9	.	TRBJ1-2	ASSVDPGAGYGYT
TRBV7-9	few	TRBJ2-1	ASSLGSAYNEQF
TRBV19	.	TRBJ2-7	ASSIVGGSYYEQY
TRBV6-5	.	TRBJ2-6	ASSSPGTRGANVLT
TRBV4-3	.	TRBJ1-1	ASSQDRGLEAF